This T cell receptor (beta chain) comes out of a study of T cell changes during pregnancy in multiple sclerosis. Profiled with immunoSEQ multiplex PCR; TCRdb holds only in-frame clones, not every one. The sample lists about 57,000 clones; 90% to 95% were seen once. This clone came up once. CDR3 length: 14 amino acids. V dropped 7 bases and J dropped 2; count of bases not matched to a gene: 6. Germline lookup yields CDR1 LNHDA and CDR2 SQIVND (reference sequence). The TCR comes from a female donor with multiple sclerosis, enrolled in a pregnancy study. This chain links TRBV19 with TRBJ2-3, with 7 bases aligning to TRBD1. The starting material was CD4+ T cells from peripheral blood mononuclear cells, obtained in the second trimester of pregnancy. This CDR3 is CASTGDRITDTQYF. DNA for the CDR3: TGTGCCAGTACCGGGGACAGAATCACAGATACGCAGTATTTT.